The subject of this entry is one TCR beta chain. Its antigen remains unidentified. The source of the sample is a study of cytomegalovirus exposure and HLA in healthy donors. Produced via immunoSEQ multiplex PCR; TCRdb's table is partial and in-frame only. Of approximately 230,000 clones in the sample, roughly 90% are singletons; the top ten hold around 12%. Germline V lookup: CDR1 MNHNS, CDR2 SASEGT. This CDR3 has 18 amino acids. Trimming removed 0 bases at V and 0 bases at J, with 18 bases between. Study results and limitations: The study put around 180 TCR beta chains on its list as cytomegalovirus-associated.

The material sequenced was PBMCs. The source is a man between 18 and 29 years old in good health and CMV-seropositive. The chain has TRBV6-1 and TRBJ2-7; D gene uncertain. This CDR3 is CASSEALRLKYNSYEQYF. The CDR3, as DNA: TGTGCCAGCAGTGAAGCGCTTCGTCTGAAGTACAACTCCTACGAGCAGTACTTC.